What follows describes a single TCR beta chain. Its specificity is not known. Each subset's genomic DNA was split evenly across several immunoSEQ plates. Per sorted-subset replicate PCR, input was roughly 220 ng DNA, representing roughly 30,000 T cell genomes. Assay: immunoSEQ multiplex PCR; the TCRdb copy retains only in-frame clones and omits some. The sample includes 1.5 million to 2.5 million clones, over 85% of them seen just once. This sample was taken from a study of shared clonotypes between healthy human individuals. The naive CD8 subset, CD45RO-negative cells positively selected for CCR7, excluded terminally differentiated effector memory CD45RA+ cells. Study results and limitations: The small donor group covered limited genetic and exposure diversity.

This sequence was found in a man between 18 and 35 years old in good health. Sequencing was carried out using naive CD8+ T cells sorted from blood.

The CDR3 bases are TGTGCCAGCAGCTCCCGGGCCGGAAATGAGCAGTTCTTC. Amino acids: CASSSRAGNEQFF. The J gene is TRBJ2-1, the V gene TRBV5-4; D remains unclear. Between the trimmed V and J ends, which lost 3 bases and 7 bases, there was a span of 11 bases. Germline V lookup: CDR1 SGHNT, CDR2 YYREEE (reference sequence). The CDR3 loop spans 13 amino acids.